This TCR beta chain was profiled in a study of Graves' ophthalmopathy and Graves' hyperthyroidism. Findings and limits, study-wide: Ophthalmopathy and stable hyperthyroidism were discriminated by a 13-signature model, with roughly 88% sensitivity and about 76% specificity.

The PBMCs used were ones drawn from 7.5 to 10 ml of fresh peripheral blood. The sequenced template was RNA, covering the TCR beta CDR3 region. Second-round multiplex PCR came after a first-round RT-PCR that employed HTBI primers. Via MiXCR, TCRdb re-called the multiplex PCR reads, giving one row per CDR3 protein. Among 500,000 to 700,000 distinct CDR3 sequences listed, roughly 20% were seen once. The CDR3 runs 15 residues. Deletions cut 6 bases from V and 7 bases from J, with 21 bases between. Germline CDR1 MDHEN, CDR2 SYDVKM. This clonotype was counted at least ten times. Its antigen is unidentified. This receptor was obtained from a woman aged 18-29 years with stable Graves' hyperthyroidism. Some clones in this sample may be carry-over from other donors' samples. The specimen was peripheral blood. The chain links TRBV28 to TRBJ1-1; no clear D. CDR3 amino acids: CASSPKAGYGGEAFF. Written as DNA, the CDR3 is TGTGCCAGCAGCCCCAAGGCGGGATACGGTGGTGAAGCTTTCTTT.